Below, one T cell receptor (beta chain) is given with its context. Its antigen is not identified. This record belongs to a study of T cell repertoires in cytomegalovirus infection. TCRdb processed the reads anew with MiXCR; each CDR3 protein has one entry. The sample records some 500,000 distinct CDR3 sequences, roughly 42% being singletons. The specimen comprised cultured PBMCs, sampled from culture after CMV antigen stimulation. The receptor was isolated from a human donor in good health (CMV status not recorded). Some clones in this sample may be carry-over from other donors' samples.

CDR3 coding DNA: TGTGCCAGCAGCCAATATATGCGGTTGGGTGGATATAGCAATCAGCCCCAGCATTTT. Translated, it gives CASSQYMRLGGYSNQPQHF. The chain links TRBV7-2 to TRBJ1-5; D is uncertain. This CDR3 has 19 residues. V lost 5 bases and J lost 0, with 23 bases in between. Germline V lookup: CDR1 SGHTA, CDR2 FQGNSA.